This passage covers 26 T cell receptor beta chains from one sample sequenced in a study of T cells after posttransplantation cyclophosphamide. Method: immunoSEQ multiplex PCR; TCRdb's copy keeps in-frame clones and lacks some. This sample comprises some 17,000 clones, none seen once only. Busulfan-fludarabine conditioning, marrow transplant, and cyclophosphamide on days +3 and +4 were administered. The source material was PBMCs, sampled after allogeneic stem cell transplant with posttransplant cyclophosphamide. The receptors here all came from a female patient aged 30 to 45 who received an allogeneic stem cell transplant from a related donor, was CMV-positive, and had no GVHD. Some T cells may be provided by the graft donor.

In its sample, this clone was seen many times. The chain has TRBV4-1 and TRBJ2-1; 15 nucleotides align to TRBD2. After removal of 3 bases from V and 1 base from J, the junction contained 4 bases not matched to a gene. Germline loops: CDR1 MGHRA, CDR2 YSYEKL. This CDR3 region has 18 residues. The CDR3 nucleotides are TGCGCCAGCAGCCAGGGACTAGCGGGAGGAGTGTCCTACAATGAGCAGTTCTTC. It codes for CASSQGLAGGVSYNEQFF.

This clone was observed a few times. The chain uses TRBV9 and TRBJ2-5, with TRBD2 matching 13 bases. Matching the DNA end better, TRBJ2-7 makes the J call doubtful. Germline assignment: CDR1 SGDLS and CDR2 YYNGEE. The length of the CDR3 is 15 residues. The CDR3: CASSVGTSGAYEQYF. The DNA for the CDR3 is TGTGCCAGCAGCGTTGGGACTAGCGGGGCCTACGAGCAGTACTTC.

This clone was counted many times. This chain links TRBV18 with TRBJ2-2; the match to TRBD2 covers 8 bases. This CDR3 comprises 15 residues. CDR1 KGHSH and CDR2 LQKENI come from the germline V gene. After removal of 1 base from V and 3 bases from J, the junction contained 1 base not matched to a gene. The CDR3 spells CASSPRAGDTGELFF. DNA of the CDR3: TGTGCCAGCTCACCACGAGCGGGAGACACCGGGGAGCTGTTTTTT.

Many counts were recorded for this clone. This chain links TRBV19 with TRBJ2-3, with D perhaps TRBD1 (5 bases). V shed 5 bases and J shed 3 bases, with 9 bases lying between them. This CDR3 comprises 13 residues. Germline CDR1 and CDR2: LNHDA and SQIVND (reference sequence). CDR3: CASSGAGTDTQYF. CDR3 DNA sequence: TGTGCCAGTAGTGGCGCAGGGACAGATACGCAGTATTTT.

Ten or more counts support this clone. This rearrangement joins TRBV29-1 to TRBJ1-2; D is undetermined. CDR1 is SQVTM, CDR2 ANQGSEA, per germline. V lost 0 bases and J 8 bases, leaving 13 bases between the germline ends. CDR3 length: 13 residues. CDR3 sequence: CSVEDTTTRGYTF. CDR3 sequence (DNA): TGCAGCGTTGAAGATACGACTACGAGAGGCTACACCTTC.

This clone was recorded many times. This sequence joins TRBV19 and TRBJ2-1; D possibly corresponds to TRBD2 (5 bases). V was shortened by 8 bases and J by 7 bases, with 12 bases between the two germline ends. CDR3 length equals 12 residues. Per germline, CDR1 LNHDA and CDR2 SQIVND (reference sequence). CDR3 amino acids: CASRRGSNEQFF. CDR3 DNA: TGTGCCAGTCGCCGGGGATCGAATGAGCAGTTCTTC. Using reference TRBV19 and TRBJ2-1 for the parts outside the CDR3, the full variable domain is DGGITQSPKYLFRKEGQNVTLSCEQNLNHDAMYWYRQDPGQGLRLIYYSQIVNDFQKGDIAEGYSVSREKKESFPLTVTSAQKNPTAFYLCASRRGSNEQFFGPGTRLTVL.

There are many counts of this clone. The chain couples TRBV7-6 to TRBJ2-3, with TRBD2 identical over 10 bases. This CDR3 comprises 15 residues. Trimming cost V 6 bases and J 2 bases; bases outside gene matches: 5. Germline CDR1 reads SGHVS; CDR2 reads FNYEAQ. CDR3 amino acids: CASSWTSGNTDTQYF. Here the CDR3 DNA reads TGTGCCAGCAGTTGGACTAGCGGCAACACAGATACGCAGTATTTT.

Many counts were recorded for this clone. The J gene is TRBJ1-3, the V gene TRBV7-9, with 9 bases that match TRBD1. The J segment lost 3 bases and the V segment lost 7 bases, leaving 10 bases of the junction unmatched. CDR1 is SEHNR, CDR2 FQNEAQ, per germline (reference sequence). The CDR3 is 16 residues long. CDR3 protein: CASTTGQGIFGNTIYF. DNA of the CDR3: TGTGCCAGCACCACTGGACAGGGGATCTTTGGAAACACCATATATTTT.

In its sample, this clone was seen many times. J is TRBJ2-5 and V is TRBV7-3; TRBD2 aligns across 8 bases. Germline values: CDR1 SGHTA, CDR2 FQGTGA. The CDR3 loop spans 15 amino acids. Trimming at V came to 6 bases and at J to 5 bases, leaving 11 bases not matched to a gene. CDR3 in DNA: TGTGCCAGCAGTTTCAGCGGGAGACGGGGGGAGACCCAGTACTTC. Translated: CASSFSGRRGETQYF.

This chain uses TRBV5-1 with TRBJ2-5; 10 bases align to TRBD1. The V gene's germline CDR1 is SGHRS and CDR2 YFSETQ. Unmatched junction bases numbered 9, after V lost 3 bases and J lost 4 bases. The CDR3 runs to 16 residues. The CDR3 sequence is CASSSPGTGAGETQYF. DNA for the CDR3: TGCGCCAGCAGCTCTCCCGGGACAGGGGCCGGAGAGACCCAGTACTTC.

This clone occurred many times. The rearrangement uses TRBV5-5 and TRBJ2-1, with 9 bases that match TRBD1. The CDR3 consists of 15 residues. CDR1 and CDR2 (germline): SGHKS, YYEKEE (reference sequence). The J segment lost 6 bases and the V segment lost 4 bases, leaving 8 bases of the junction unmatched. CDR3 region: CASSLYPGQGNEQFF. The CDR3 DNA is TGTGCCAGCAGCCTATACCCGGGACAGGGCAATGAGCAGTTCTTC.

At least ten counts were recorded for this clone. One end of the junction varies from germline; a read error may be responsible. V usage is TRBV5-4 and J usage is TRBJ2-3, with TRBD2 matching 14 bases. The germline V gene has CDR1 SGHNT and CDR2 YYREEE (reference sequence). This CDR3 has 16 amino acids. The CDR3 sequence is CASNLGLAGVRDTQYF. DNA of the CDR3: TGTGCCAGCAACTTGGGACTAGCGGGAGTCAGGGATACGCAGTATTTT.

By share of the sample, this clone is medium-sized. The gene calls are TRBV5-8 and TRBJ1-5; 9 bases match TRBD1. Germline V gives CDR1 SGHTS, CDR2 YDEGEE. Trimming removed 4 bases from V and 4 bases from J; junction bases left unmatched: 6. The CDR3 is 15 residues long. The CDR3 DNA reads TGTGCCAGCAGCAGACAGGGGGTGGGGAATCAGCCCCAGCATTTT. It translates to CASSRQGVGNQPQHF.

This clone occurred many times. The chain employs TRBV11-1 and TRBJ2-7; 10 bases map to TRBD1. The CDR3 spans 15 residues. In germline, CDR1 is SGHAT, CDR2 FQDESV (reference sequence). V lost 5 bases to trimming and J lost 2 bases; unmatched junction nucleotides: 6. The DNA for the CDR3 is TGTGCCAGCAGCCCCGGGACAGGGGTCGCCTACGAGCAGTACTTC. Translated, it gives CASSPGTGVAYEQYF.

This clone has a count of ten or more. The V and J genes are TRBV2 and TRBJ1-5, with D unresolved. In germline, CDR1 is SNHLY, CDR2 FYNNEI. CDR3 length: 15 amino acids. V was trimmed by 6 bases and J by 6 bases, leaving 18 bases between them. CDR3 nucleotides: TGTGCCAGCAGGATGGGTGATTTGGCGGGTCAGCCCCAGCATTTT. It codes for CASRMGDLAGQPQHF.

This clone was counted ten times or more. This chain links TRBV11-2 with TRBJ1-5; D is perhaps TRBD1 (5 bases). Trimming removed 5 bases from V and 4 bases from J, with 15 bases in between. Germline assignment: CDR1 SGHAT and CDR2 FQNNGV. This CDR3 contains 15 residues. CDR3: CASSPHGGGNQPQHF. The CDR3 region has the DNA TGTGCCAGCAGCCCGCACGGGGGGGGGAATCAGCCCCAGCATTTT.

In this sample, this clone turned up many times. The chain has TRBV5-4 and TRBJ2-3; no firm D call. Trimming cost V 7 bases and J 1 base, with 7 bases left between them. This CDR3 spans 12 amino acids. Germline lookup yields CDR1 SGHNT and CDR2 YYREEE (reference sequence). The CDR3 region has the DNA TGTGCCAGCGGGCAGGGCACAGATACGCAGTATTTT. Translated: CASGQGTDTQYF.

This clone was seen at least ten times. The gene calls are TRBV12-5 and TRBJ2-5; 11 bases align to TRBD2. The CDR3 totals 15 residues. Germline V gene sequence: CDR1 LGHNT, CDR2 FRNRAP. V was clipped by 1 base and J by 5 bases; unmatched bases: 3. The CDR3 spells CASGLGLAGIETQYF. The CDR3 region has the DNA TGTGCTAGTGGTTTGGGACTAGCGGGAATCGAGACCCAGTACTTC.

This clone came up many times. V is TRBV4-3 and J is TRBJ2-5; a possible D gene is TRBD1 (6 bases). The germline V gene encodes CDR1 LGHNA and CDR2 YSLEER. CDR3 length equals 14 residues. Between the trimmed V and J ends, which lost 4 bases and 4 bases, there was a span of 13 bases. The CDR3 DNA sequence: TGCGCCAGCAGCCTCCGCAAAGGGGGAGAGACCCAGTACTTC. Amino acids: CASSLRKGGETQYF.

This clone appeared many times. The gene calls are TRBV11-2 and TRBJ2-7, with D hard to call. Between the trimmed V and J ends, which lost 1 base and 2 bases, there was a span of 12 bases. The CDR3 runs to 15 residues. Germline CDR1 is SGHAT and CDR2 is FQNNGV. The CDR3 DNA is TGTGCCAGCAGCTTAGTTCTACGGCAGGCCTACGAGCAGTACTTC. Translation gives CASSLVLRQAYEQYF. The variable domain in full, completed from reference TRBV11-2 and TRBJ2-7, reads EAGVAQSPRYKIIEKRQSVAFWCNPISGHATLYWYQQILGQGPKLLIQFQNNGVVDDSQLPKDRFSAERLKGVDSTLKIQPAKLEDSAVYLCASSLVLRQAYEQYFGPGTRLTVT.

This clone has a count of ten or more. The V and J genes are TRBV9 and TRBJ2-2; weak D call: TRBD1 (5 bases). The CDR3 runs to 15 residues. Germline V gene data show CDR1 as SGDLS and CDR2 as YYNGEE. Trimming took off 3 bases at V and 0 bases at J, with 9 bases between the two ends. CDR3 sequence: CASSAAGSNTGELFF. CDR3 coding DNA: TGTGCCAGCAGCGCGGCAGGGTCGAACACCGGGGAGCTGTTTTTT.

In its sample, this clone was seen many times. The V gene is TRBV6-6, the J gene TRBJ2-5; D perhaps matches TRBD2 (6 bases). The germline V gene has CDR1 MNHNY and CDR2 SVGAGI (reference sequence). The CDR3 spans 14 residues. Trimming shortened V by 2 bases and J by 4 bases, and 11 bases separated the two germline ends. The CDR3 is CASSYGQGGETQYF. CDR3 bases: TGTGCCAGCAGTTACGGGCAGGGAGGAGAGACCCAGTACTTC.

This clone was recorded at least ten times. The rearrangement joins TRBV9 to TRBJ2-3, with 11 bases lining up with TRBD2. The CDR3 runs to 15 residues. V lost 2 bases, J lost 4 bases, and 3 bases stayed unmatched. CDR1 and CDR2 from the germline V gene are SGDLS and YYNGEE. This CDR3 is CASSVSGRAPDTQYF. DNA of the CDR3: TGTGCCAGCAGCGTTAGCGGGAGGGCCCCAGATACGCAGTATTTT.

This clone has ten or more counts. The CDR3 is CATKDRNYGYTF. CDR3 sequence (DNA): TGTGCCACCAAAGACAGGAACTATGGCTACACCTTC. The chain employs TRBV10-3 and TRBJ1-2, with D perhaps matching TRBD1 (6 bases). Per germline, CDR1 ENHRY and CDR2 SYGVKD. V dropped 10 bases and J dropped 2 bases, with 11 bases sitting between them. This CDR3 has 12 amino acids.

The table lists this clone with many counts. The DNA of the CDR3 is TGTGCCAGCAGTGATTTACCCCGACGGGCTAATGAAAAACTGTTTTTT. This codes for CASSDLPRRANEKLFF. V gene TRBV2 combines with J gene TRBJ1-4; D not resolved. V was trimmed by 3 bases and J by 3 bases, leaving 14 bases between them. This CDR3 comprises 16 residues. Germline V CDR1 and CDR2: SNHLY, FYNNEI.

The sample holds many counts of this clone. CDR3 nucleotides: TGTGCCAGCAGCTCCGGACAGAATCTCCAAGAGACCCAGTACTTC. It encodes CASSSGQNLQETQYF. The chain recombines TRBV11-3 with TRBJ2-5; the D gene is possibly TRBD1 (6 bases). With 4 bases removed from V and 1 base from J, the gap between germline ends came to 13 bases. The germline V gene encodes CDR1 SGHNT and CDR2 YENEEA. CDR3 length: 15 amino acids.